A single sample is the source of the 21 T cell receptor beta chains below, sequenced in a study of spatial heterogeneity in lung cancer (dated by TCRdb to about 2019). These receptors have no identified antigens. The paper as a whole reports these results and caveats: The tumor nonsynonymous mutation count correlated with the number of expanded alpha and beta TCRs within the tumor.

In light of the paper, this sample's time point label describes: sample taken at primary tumor resection. The library was obtained by 5' RACE. Reads for this sample came from a NextSeq 500. In TCRdb, the public reads were trimmed at Q25 with fastp and aligned with MiXCR, with productive beta chains retained. Identical CDR3 proteins give one entry, which carries the most common genes and DNA. Recorded for this sample are approximately 12,000 distinct CDR3 sequences; 4.5% to 5.5% of them occurred a single time. Almost 25% of the sample is taken by the ten largest. Source: lung tumor tissue, taken at surgery. The source of these receptors is a male donor with early-stage non-small cell lung cancer.

This clonotype was detected only a few times. Found in a library prepared for alpha chains, this beta chain is an off-target read, and its abundance has little meaning. This rearrangement joins TRBV18 to TRBJ2-1; D is uncertain. CDR3 size: 16 residues. Per germline, CDR1 KGHSH and CDR2 LQKENI. The ends were cut back, 2 bases at V and 10 bases at J, with 21 bases in the middle. The CDR3: CASSPNKADLKLEQFF. As DNA, the CDR3 is TGTGCCAGCTCACCAAACAAGGCAGACCTTAAACTGGAGCAGTTCTTC.

This clonotype was seen ten or more times. Being off target in a library aimed at alpha chains, this beta chain has a size of little meaning. The chain carries TRBV10-2 and TRBJ2-7; the D gene is possibly TRBD2 (6 bases). This CDR3 is 13 amino acids long. V lost 3 bases and J lost 2, with 8 bases in between. Germline CDR1 WSHSY, CDR2 SAAADI. The CDR3 region has the DNA TGCGCCAGCAGTGACGGGAGAGCCTACGAGCAGTACTTC. It encodes CASSDGRAYEQYF.

Many counts were recorded for this clonotype. Since it is a stray read in a library aimed at alpha chains, this beta chain has a size that is not meaningful. This chain links TRBV20-1 with TRBJ2-6, with a tentative D call TRBD2 (6 bases). Germline CDR1 DFQATT, CDR2 SNEGSKA (reference sequence). V shed 0 bases and J shed 0 bases, with 6 bases lying between them. This CDR3 has 15 amino acids. The CDR3 loop is CSAREGGSGANVLTF. The CDR3 bases are TGCAGTGCTAGAGAGGGAGGCTCTGGGGCCAACGTCCTGACTTTC.

This clonotype came up many times. The size of this beta chain means little, since it is a stray read in a library made for alpha chains. The rearrangement uses TRBV30 and TRBJ2-1, with 10 bases fitting TRBD2. The CDR3 covers 15 residues. Losses at the gene ends were 0 bases for V and 5 bases for J; bases not matched to a gene: 4. Germline loops: CDR1 GTSNPN, CDR2 SVGIG (reference sequence). CDR3 protein: CAWSVGLAGDNEQFF. The CDR3 DNA follows: TGTGCCTGGAGTGTAGGTCTAGCGGGGGACAATGAGCAGTTCTTC.

Of note for this clonotype: The library was prepared for alpha chains; this beta chain is a stray read, so its frequency means little. The rearrangement uses TRBV27 and TRBJ2-1; the D call may be TRBD1 or TRBD2 (6 bases each). Germline CDR1 MNHEY, CDR2 SMNVEV (reference sequence). The CDR3 is made up of 14 amino acids. Trimming left V 4 bases short and J 5 bases short, with 12 bases between. The CDR3 is CASSSTGRNNEQFF. CDR3 in DNA: TGTGCCAGCAGTTCTACAGGGAGGAACAATGAGCAGTTCTTC.

This clonotype was picked up many times. The library was prepared for alpha chains; this beta chain is a stray read, so its frequency means little. This sequence joins TRBV20-1 and TRBJ2-4; no clear D. The CDR3 is 14 residues long. Germline-derived CDR1 and CDR2 are DFQATT and SNEGSKA (reference sequence). V was trimmed by 0 bases and J by 4 bases, leaving 10 bases between them. The CDR3 spells CSARDSAGKNIQYF. CDR3 sequence (DNA): TGCAGTGCTAGAGATTCCGCAGGAAAAAACATTCAGTACTTC.

This clonotype appeared a few times. A library made for alpha chains picked up this beta chain off target, so its size means little. The chain combines TRBV7-8 with TRBJ1-1, with D hard to call. Germline CDR1 reads SGHVS; CDR2 reads FQNEAQ. The CDR3 loop spans 13 amino acids. V dropped 1 base and J dropped 7 bases, with 10 bases sitting between them. CDR3 sequence reads: CASSLVPGLEAFF. CDR3 DNA sequence: TGTGCCAGCAGCTTAGTACCCGGGCTTGAAGCTTTCTTT.

Comment on this clonotype: This beta chain came through as a stray read in a library set up for alpha chains, and its size says little. The CDR3 DNA reads as TGTGCCAGCAGTCCCGGGACAGGGCGGACCTACGAGCAGTACTTC. Protein sequence: CASSPGTGRTYEQYF. V and J are TRBV27 and TRBJ2-7, with 9 bases fitting TRBD1. V lost 5 bases to trimming and J lost 2 bases; unmatched junction nucleotides: 7. Germline CDR1 and CDR2: MNHEY and SMNVEV (reference sequence). The CDR3 sequence is 15 residues long.

Many counts were recorded for this clonotype. The library was prepared for alpha chains; this beta chain is a stray read, so its frequency means little. The genes are TRBV12-3 or TRBV12-4 and TRBJ2-7, with 7 positions matching TRBD1. Losses at the gene ends were 5 bases for V and 3 bases for J; bases not matched to a gene: 7. CDR3 length: 14 residues. Here the CDR3 reads CASSRGQNLYEQYF. The CDR3, as DNA: TGTGCCAGCAGTCGGGGACAGAACCTCTACGAGCAGTACTTC.

In this sample, this clonotype turned up many times. Since it is a stray read in a library aimed at alpha chains, this beta chain has a size that is not meaningful. The chain uses TRBV12-3 or TRBV12-4 and TRBJ1-3; no definite D call. V lost 3 bases to trimming and J lost 1 base, with 7 bases between them. The CDR3 contains 14 residues. DNA of the CDR3: TGTGCCAGCAGTTTTTCAGGATCTGGAAACACCATATATTTT. Protein product: CASSFSGSGNTIYF.

This clonotype is medium-sized within its sample. This beta chain is an off-target read within a library intended for alpha chains, so its frequency means little. The rearrangement uses TRBV7-6 and TRBJ2-1; possibly TRBD1 for D (6 bases). The CDR3 is made up of 15 amino acids. CDR1 is SGHVS, CDR2 FNYEAQ, per germline. Trimming cost V 4 bases and J 6 bases, with 16 bases left between them. CDR3 in DNA: TGTGCCAGCAGCTCCAGAAGGACAGCTATCAATGAGCAGTTCTTC. Encoded protein: CASSSRRTAINEQFF.

This clonotype was picked up many times. This beta chain represents an off-target read in a library built for alpha chains; its size is of limited meaning. The rearrangement links TRBV29-1 to TRBJ2-1; possibly TRBD1 for D (6 bases). The CDR3 is 15 amino acids. The germline gives CDR1 SQVTM, CDR2 ANQGSEA. Trimming left V 7 bases short and J 3 bases short, with 19 bases between. In DNA, the CDR3 is TGCAGCGGATTAGGTGGGACACGAAGCTACAATGAGCAGTTCTTC. Its protein product is CSGLGGTRSYNEQFF.

This clonotype was detected many times. This beta chain is an unintended read in a library built for alpha chains; its size means little. This chain uses TRBV20-1 with TRBJ2-7; D is possibly TRBD2 (6 bases). Germline V gene sequence: CDR1 DFQATT, CDR2 SNEGSKA (reference sequence). The length of the CDR3 is 14 residues. Trimming took 5 bases from V and 0 from J, leaving 14 bases between them. This CDR3 reads CSAGSGGSSYEQYF. Written as DNA, the CDR3 is TGCAGTGCTGGGAGTGGGGGGAGCTCCTACGAGCAGTACTTC.

A note on this clonotype: The library was prepared for alpha chains; this beta chain is a stray read, so its frequency means little. V gene TRBV9 combines with J gene TRBJ2-3; D gene unclear. Trimming shortened V by 0 bases and J by 5 bases, and 10 bases separated the two germline ends. The CDR3 is 14 amino acids. The germline V gene has CDR1 SGDLS and CDR2 YYNGEE. The CDR3 DNA sequence: TGTGCCAGCAGCGTAGAGGGTACACAAGATACGCAGTATTTT. This translates into CASSVEGTQDTQYF.

This clonotype has ten or more counts. The library was built for alpha chains, so this beta chain is an off-target read and its size means little. The rearrangement uses TRBV5-1 and TRBJ2-5; 12 nucleotides match TRBD2. V trimming: 4 bases; J trimming: 6 bases; junction bases outside the gene matches: 10. Germline CDR1 and CDR2: SGHRS and YFSETQ. This CDR3 has 16 amino acids. The CDR3 loop reads CASSPDSTSGGQTQYF. The CDR3 DNA follows: TGCGCCAGCAGCCCCGACTCGACTAGCGGGGGACAGACCCAGTACTTC.

This clonotype was seen many times. Within a library made for alpha chains, this beta chain is off target, and its count is uninformative. The V call is TRBV9, the J call TRBJ2-1, with D possibly matching TRBD2 (5 bases). Trimming stripped 4 bases from V and 1 base from J, with 18 bases between. The CDR3 has 17 residues. The germline V gene has CDR1 SGDLS and CDR2 YYNGEE. The CDR3 here is CASSFFGDTTSYNEQFF. The CDR3 coding sequence is TGTGCCAGCAGCTTTTTCGGGGATACTACGTCCTACAATGAGCAGTTCTTC.

This clonotype was recorded at least ten times. A library made for alpha chains picked up this beta chain off target, so its size means little. This sequence joins TRBV4-1 and TRBJ1-2, with D perhaps matching TRBD1 (5 bases). The CDR3 contains 15 residues. Trimming cost V 0 bases and J 0 bases, with 8 bases left between them. Looked up from germline, CDR1 is MGHRA and CDR2 is YSYEKL. CDR3 residues: CASSQEGAANYGYTF. As DNA, the CDR3 is TGCGCCAGCAGCCAAGAAGGGGCAGCTAACTATGGCTACACCTTC.

This clonotype was seen ten or more times. In a library made to pick up alpha chains, this beta chain is a stray read with a size that means little. V and J are TRBV9 and TRBJ2-3; 8 bases are shared with TRBD2. Germline CDR1 reads SGDLS; CDR2 reads YYNGEE. With 7 bases clipped from V and 1 base from J, the junction kept 5 bases outside the gene matches. CDR3 length: 14 residues. The CDR3 reads CASGEAGGTDTQYF. The CDR3, as DNA: TGTGCCAGCGGTGAAGCGGGGGGCACAGATACGCAGTATTTT.

Ten or more counts support this clonotype. This beta chain lies outside the target of a library built for alpha chains; its clone size means little. The chain recombines TRBV5-1 with TRBJ2-1; D may be TRBD1 (5 bases). Trimming pared 3 bases from V and 4 bases from J, leaving 14 bases between. The CDR3 has 15 amino acids. Germline V gives CDR1 SGHRS, CDR2 YFSETQ. CDR3 nucleotides: TGCGCCAGCAGCTCGACGTCAGGGAATTACAATGAGCAGTTCTTC. Its protein product is CASSSTSGNYNEQFF.

This clonotype was found a few times. Being off target in a library aimed at alpha chains, this beta chain has a size of little meaning. The V and J genes are TRBV30 and TRBJ2-5, with D perhaps matching TRBD2 (5 bases). The CDR3 sequence is 10 residues long. Trimming pared 7 bases from V and 5 bases from J, leaving 8 bases between. Germline V gene lookup returns CDR1 GTSNPN and CDR2 SVGIG (reference sequence). In DNA form, the CDR3 reads TGTGCCTACGGGGAGGAGACCCAGTACTTC. It translates to CAYGEETQYF.

This clonotype showed up many times. The library was designed around alpha chains, so this beta chain is a stray read whose abundance carries little weight. This sequence joins TRBV4-1 and TRBJ1-1, with D possibly matching TRBD1 (5 bases). The CDR3 has 16 amino acids. Trimming left V 0 bases short and J 0 bases short, with 11 bases between. The germline CDR1 and CDR2 sequences are MGHRA and YSYEKL. The CDR3 here is CASSQDRAGMNTEAFF. The CDR3 bases are TGCGCCAGCAGCCAAGATAGGGCAGGGATGAACACTGAAGCTTTCTTT.